This TCR beta chain emerged from a study of T cell responses to AZD1222 COVID-19 vaccine. Clones were read by immunoSEQ multiplex PCR, and TCRdb kept only the in-frame ones, dropping some. The data contain roughly 140,000 clones, approximately 94% of them singletons. The CDR3 has 15 residues. Germline loops: CDR1 SGHRS, CDR2 YFSETQ. The V end lost 0 bases, the J end lost 4 bases, and 11 bases lay between the germline ends. The sequence was collected from an adult in good health. Sequencing was performed on peripheral blood, taken on day 0 of AZD1222 vaccination. The chain employs TRBV5-1 and TRBJ1-5, with D maybe TRBD1 (6 bases). CDR3 bases: TGCGCCAGCAGCTTGGAAGGACAGTCAAATCAGCCCCAGCATTTT. Translated: CASSLEGQSNQPQHF.